The 22 T cell receptor beta chains below were found in one sample sequenced in a study of CD8+ T cells in alopecia areata. Treatment noted: oral pan-JAK inhibitor, 5-10 mg twice daily. Sequencing relied on a cDNA template that was reverse transcribed from extracted RNA. The assay was immunoSEQ multiplex PCR, and TCRdb's table has in-frame clones only and misses some. The sample holds 190,000 or so clones, around 56% seen once. The input for sequencing was CD4+ T cells sorted from blood, taken at week 4, from a patient treated with tofacitinib. These receptor sequences come from a human donor with alopecia areata.

The chain combines TRBV29-1 with TRBJ2-5; 11 bases fit TRBD2. Germline V lookup: CDR1 SQVTM, CDR2 ANQGSEA. V lost 4 bases to trimming and J lost 5 bases; unmatched junction nucleotides: 6. The CDR3 is 14 amino acids. DNA of the CDR3: TGCAGCGTTGCATCCACTAGCGGGGGTGAGACCCAGTACTTC. Protein: CSVASTSGGETQYF.

This clone was seen a few times. The rearrangement joins TRBV5-1 to TRBJ2-5, with D perhaps matching TRBD1 (6 bases). CDR1 and CDR2 from the germline V gene are SGHRS and YFSETQ. The CDR3 loop spans 14 amino acids. The V end was cut by 1 base, the J end by 0 bases, with 7 bases between. The CDR3 bases are TGCGCCAGCAGCTTGAGGGGGTACCAAGAGACCCAGTACTTC. This encodes CASSLRGYQETQYF.

The rearrangement joins TRBV14 to TRBJ2-5; 7 positions agree with TRBD2. CDR3 length equals 17 residues. Trimming took 6 bases from V and 7 from J; bases not matched to a gene: 20. Germline V gives CDR1 SGHDN, CDR2 FVKESK. The CDR3 region has the DNA TGTGCCAGCAGTCCTGCGTTGGTCTCGGCGGGAGCAAGGACCCAGTACTTC. Its protein product is CASSPALVSAGARTQYF. The full variable domain, its missing parts supplied by reference TRBV14 and TRBJ2-5, is EAGVTQFPSHSVIEKGQTVTLRCDPISGHDNLYWYRRVMGKEIKFLLHFVKESKQDESGMPNNRFLAERTGGTYSTLKVQPAELEDSGVYFCASSPALVSAGARTQYFGPGTRLLVL.

This clone appeared a few times. This sequence joins TRBV7-6 and TRBJ1-1, with TRBD1 matching 9 bases. The V segment lost 0 bases and the J segment 2 bases; nucleotides outside the gene matches: 1. Germline-derived CDR1 and CDR2 are SGHVS and FNYEAQ. The CDR3 is made up of 15 amino acids. The CDR3 is CASSLAGQGNTEAFF. CDR3 in DNA: TGTGCCAGCAGCTTAGCGGGACAGGGTAACACTGAAGCTTTCTTT.

The rearrangement links TRBV29-1 to TRBJ2-3, with 7 positions matching TRBD1. This CDR3 has 14 amino acids. The J segment lost 3 bases and the V segment lost 5 bases, leaving 8 bases of the junction unmatched. CDR1 and CDR2 (germline): SQVTM, ANQGSEA. DNA for the CDR3: TGCAGCGTTTCAGAGGGGGCGACAACAGATACGCAGTATTTT. Translation gives CSVSEGATTDTQYF.

This clone has only a few counts. The chain is built from TRBV5-1 and TRBJ2-3; D is unclear. Germline V lookup: CDR1 SGHRS, CDR2 YFSETQ. The CDR3 sequence is 16 residues long. The V end lost 3 bases, the J end lost 2 bases, and 16 bases lay between the germline ends. CDR3 DNA sequence: TGCGCCAGCAGCTCAGGAATCTGGGGATCCACAGATACGCAGTATTTT. Its translation: CASSSGIWGSTDTQYF.

This chain connects TRBV5-1 to TRBJ2-5, with TRBD2 matching over 10 bases. CDR3 length: 15 amino acids. Per germline, CDR1 SGHRS and CDR2 YFSETQ. V shed 4 bases and J 8 bases; nucleotides not matched to a gene: 11. The CDR3 protein is CASSLQAGGSGTQYF. The CDR3 bases are TGCGCCAGCAGCCTCCAAGCGGGGGGGTCCGGAACCCAGTACTTC. Supplemented by reference TRBV5-1 and TRBJ2-5, the full variable domain reads KAGVTQTPRYLIKTRGQQVTLSCSPISGHRSVSWYQQTPGQGLQFLFEYFSETQRNKGNFPGRFSGRQFSNSRSEMNVSTLELGDSALYLCASSLQAGGSGTQYFGPGTRLLVL.

A single count supports this clone. This chain links TRBV29-1 with TRBJ1-2; the D gene is possibly TRBD1 (6 bases). The ends were cut back, 3 bases at V and 4 bases at J, with 12 bases in the middle. Germline CDR1 reads SQVTM; CDR2 reads ANQGSEA. The CDR3 covers 13 residues. CDR3 nucleotide sequence: TGCAGCGTTGACAGGACAGAGCCCTATGGCTACACCTTC. Encoded protein: CSVDRTEPYGYTF.

CDR3 coding DNA: TGCAGCGTTGAAGACACGGGCGAGCAGTACTTC. Its protein is CSVEDTGEQYF. V gene TRBV29-1 combines with J gene TRBJ2-7; D unresolved. V lost 0 bases and J lost 6, with 6 bases in between. CDR1 and CDR2 (germline): SQVTM, ANQGSEA. The CDR3 extends over 11 amino acids.

This rearrangement joins TRBV30 to TRBJ1-1; D unclear. CDR1 is GTSNPN and CDR2 is SVGIG in the germline V gene (reference sequence). The CDR3 runs to 13 residues. Deletions cut 2 bases from V and 0 bases from J, with 7 bases between. This CDR3 is CAWSRQMNTEAFF. The CDR3 coding sequence is TGTGCCTGGAGTAGGCAGATGAACACTGAAGCTTTCTTT.

This sequence joins TRBV25-1 and TRBJ1-4, with TRBD1 as a possible D gene (5 bases). Germline CDR1 and CDR2: MGHDK and SYGVNS. This CDR3 contains 11 residues. The V and J ends lost 7 bases and 8 bases respectively, with 8 bases between them. In nucleotides, the CDR3 is TGTGCCAGCACCGGGGGAGAAAAACTGTTTTTT. This gives the protein CASTGGEKLFF.

This sequence joins TRBV28 and TRBJ1-1; 7 nucleotides match TRBD1. Germline V gene sequence: CDR1 MDHEN, CDR2 SYDVKM. The CDR3 consists of 11 residues. Losses at the gene ends were 6 bases for V and 10 bases for J; bases not matched to a gene: 5. The DNA of the CDR3 is TGTGCCAGCAGCGTCGACAGGGTAGCTTTCTTT. Amino acids: CASSVDRVAFF. Combining the CDR3 with reference TRBV28 and TRBJ1-1 gives the whole variable domain DVKVTQSSRYLVKRTGEKVFLECVQDMDHENMFWYRQDPGLGLRLIYFSYDVKMKEKGDIPEGYSVSREKKERFSLILESASTNQTSMYLCASSVDRVAFFGQGTRLTVV.

The chain links TRBV9 to TRBJ1-1; D call uncertain. The CDR3 length is 13 residues. Germline V gene sequence: CDR1 SGDLS, CDR2 YYNGEE. V lost 1 base, J lost 1 base, and 5 bases lay in between. DNA of the CDR3: TGTGCCAGCAGCGTACACCCGAACACTGAAGCTTTCTTT. Its protein is CASSVHPNTEAFF.

There are a few counts of this clone. The genes are TRBV6-1 and TRBJ2-5, with a tentative D call TRBD1 (5 bases). The V gene lost 1 base and the J gene lost 3 bases, with 18 bases spanning the gap. CDR1 is MNHNS, CDR2 SASEGT, per germline. The CDR3 extends over 17 amino acids. The CDR3 loop reads CASSEVRGSQGKETQYF. The CDR3 DNA reads as TGTGCCAGCAGTGAAGTAAGGGGTTCCCAGGGAAAAGAGACCCAGTACTTC.

V is TRBV30 and J is TRBJ1-2; D is uncertain. CDR3 size: 14 residues. Germline values: CDR1 GTSNPN, CDR2 SVGIG (reference sequence). V lost 6 bases, J lost 2 bases, and 16 bases lay in between. Written as DNA, the CDR3 is TGTGCCTGTCATAAACGTGCGGTAAACTATGGCTACACCTTC. It yields the protein CACHKRAVNYGYTF.

This chain connects TRBV30 to TRBJ2-5, with D possibly TRBD1 on 7 matching bases. CDR3 length equals 15 residues. V was cut by 2 bases and J by 5 bases, with 18 bases left in between. Germline CDR1 and CDR2: GTSNPN and SVGIG (reference sequence). For the CDR3, the DNA is TGTGCCTGGAGTACTAAGAGACAGGGAGGCGAGACCCAGTACTTC. This sequence encodes CAWSTKRQGGETQYF.

The rearrangement joins TRBV7-9 to TRBJ2-5, with 11 nucleotides matching TRBD2. CDR1 and CDR2 from the germline V gene are SEHNR and FQNEAQ (reference sequence). Trimming at V came to 5 bases and at J to 2 bases, leaving 4 bases not matched to a gene. The CDR3 length is 15 residues. CDR3 amino acids: CASSQGLAEQETQYF. The CDR3 DNA follows: TGTGCCAGCAGCCAGGGACTAGCGGAACAAGAGACCCAGTACTTC.

The rearrangement uses TRBV2 and TRBJ1-2, with D hard to call. The V gene lost 2 bases and the J gene lost 1 base, with 14 bases spanning the gap. Germline lookup yields CDR1 SNHLY and CDR2 FYNNEI. The CDR3 has 16 residues. Here the CDR3 reads CASSELLWGDNYGYTF. CDR3 nucleotide sequence: TGTGCCAGCAGTGAACTTCTTTGGGGAGATAACTATGGCTACACCTTC. Full variable domain (remainder filled in from reference TRBV2 and TRBJ1-2): EPEVTQTPSHQVTQMGQEVILRCVPISNHLYFYWYRQILGQKVEFLVSFYNNEISEKSEIFDDQFSVERPDGSNFTLKIRSTKLEDSAMYFCASSELLWGDNYGYTFGSGTRLTVV.

The J gene is TRBJ2-1, the V gene TRBV29-1, with 7 bases identical to TRBD1. The germline gives CDR1 SQVTM, CDR2 ANQGSEA. CDR3 size: 14 residues. The junction had 6 bases not matched to a gene; V was cut back by 3 bases and J by 4 bases. The DNA of the CDR3 is TGCAGCGTTGATGGGGACAGAGTATACAATGAGCAGTTCTTC. It encodes CSVDGDRVYNEQFF.

A few counts support this clone. The chain has TRBV7-9 and TRBJ1-5, with D hard to call. V lost 7 bases, J lost 7 bases, and 20 bases lay in between. The CDR3 consists of 15 residues. Germline assignment: CDR1 SEHNR and CDR2 FQNEAQ (reference sequence). The CDR3 is CASNHCQTPGQPQHF. The DNA for the CDR3 is TGTGCCAGCAACCATTGCCAGACCCCCGGGCAGCCCCAGCATTTT.

This clone was seen a handful of times. The chain uses TRBV29-1 and TRBJ1-1; 12 nucleotides agree with TRBD1. The length of the CDR3 is 12 residues. V trimming: 7 bases; J trimming: 4 bases; junction bases outside the gene matches: 1. CDR1 SQVTM and CDR2 ANQGSEA come from the germline V gene. The CDR3 reads CSGGQGATEAFF. CDR3 nucleotide sequence: TGCAGCGGGGGACAGGGGGCCACTGAAGCTTTCTTT.

V is TRBV30 and J is TRBJ2-2; 7 bases line up with TRBD1. The CDR3 totals 15 residues. The ends lost 3 bases at V and 6 bases at J; junction bases unmatched: 10. Germline CDR1 and CDR2: GTSNPN and SVGIG (reference sequence). The CDR3 DNA sequence: TGTGCCTGGAGGCAAGGGGGCGCAAGGGCCGGGGAGCTGTTTTTT. Protein product: CAWRQGGARAGELFF.